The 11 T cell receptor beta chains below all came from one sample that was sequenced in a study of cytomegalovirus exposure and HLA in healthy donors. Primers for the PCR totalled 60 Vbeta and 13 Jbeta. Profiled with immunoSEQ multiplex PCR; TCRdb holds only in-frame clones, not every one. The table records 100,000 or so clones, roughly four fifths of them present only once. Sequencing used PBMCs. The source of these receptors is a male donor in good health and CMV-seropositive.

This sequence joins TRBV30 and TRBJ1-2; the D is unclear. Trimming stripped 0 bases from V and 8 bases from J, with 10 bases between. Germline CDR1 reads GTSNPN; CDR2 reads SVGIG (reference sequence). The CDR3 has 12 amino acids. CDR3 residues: CAWSVIRGGYTF. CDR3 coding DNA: TGTGCCTGGAGTGTAATCCGAGGAGGCTACACCTTC.

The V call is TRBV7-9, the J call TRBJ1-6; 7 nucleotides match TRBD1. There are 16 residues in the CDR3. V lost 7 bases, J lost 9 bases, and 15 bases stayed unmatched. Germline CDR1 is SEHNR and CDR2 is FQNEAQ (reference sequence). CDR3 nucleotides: TGTGCCAGCAACCCACTCATACAGGGGTTAGGTTCACCCCTCCACTTT. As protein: CASNPLIQGLGSPLHF.

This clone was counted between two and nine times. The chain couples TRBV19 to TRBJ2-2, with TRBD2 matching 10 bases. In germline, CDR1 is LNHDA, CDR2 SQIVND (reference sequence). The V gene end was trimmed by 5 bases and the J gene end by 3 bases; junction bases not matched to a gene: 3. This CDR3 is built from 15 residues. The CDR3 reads CASSLAGGYTGELFF. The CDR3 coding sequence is TGTGCCAGTAGTTTAGCGGGGGGCTACACCGGGGAGCTGTTTTTT.

The CDR3: CASSSLSGGAGTGELFF. In DNA, the CDR3 is TGCGCCAGCAGCTCCCTTAGCGGGGGGGCCGGCACCGGGGAGCTGTTTTTT. This chain connects TRBV5-1 to TRBJ2-2, with TRBD2 matching over 11 bases. The trim removed 3 bases at V and 4 bases at J, leaving 8 bases unmatched. Germline CDR1 reads SGHRS; CDR2 reads YFSETQ. CDR3 size: 17 residues.

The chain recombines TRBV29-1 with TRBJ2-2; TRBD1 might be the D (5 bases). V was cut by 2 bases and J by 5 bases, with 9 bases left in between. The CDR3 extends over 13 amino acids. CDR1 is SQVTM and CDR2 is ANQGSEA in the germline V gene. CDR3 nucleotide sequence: TGCAGCGTTGAAAGGGGTCTGACCGGGGAGCTGTTTTTT. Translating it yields CSVERGLTGELFF.

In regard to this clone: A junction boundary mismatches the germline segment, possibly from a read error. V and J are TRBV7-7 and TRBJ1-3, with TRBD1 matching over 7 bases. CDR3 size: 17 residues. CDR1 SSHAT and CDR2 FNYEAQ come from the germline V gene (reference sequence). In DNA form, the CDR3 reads TGTGCTAGCAGCTCAGGGGGACCTTCAGGCTCTGGAAACACCATATATTTT. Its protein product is CASSSGGPSGSGNTIYF.

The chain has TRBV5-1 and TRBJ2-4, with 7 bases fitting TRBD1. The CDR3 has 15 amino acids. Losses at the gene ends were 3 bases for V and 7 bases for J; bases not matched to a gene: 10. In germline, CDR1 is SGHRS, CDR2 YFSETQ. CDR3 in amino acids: CASSSTGFGSNIQYF. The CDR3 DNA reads TGCGCCAGCAGCTCGACAGGGTTTGGTTCGAACATTCAGTACTTC.

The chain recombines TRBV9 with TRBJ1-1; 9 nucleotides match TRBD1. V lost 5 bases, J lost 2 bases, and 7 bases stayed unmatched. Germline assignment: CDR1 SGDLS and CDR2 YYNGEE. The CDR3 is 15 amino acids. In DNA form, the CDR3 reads TGTGCCAGCAGGGGAGGGACAGGGATTAACACTGAAGCTTTCTTT. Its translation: CASRGGTGINTEAFF.

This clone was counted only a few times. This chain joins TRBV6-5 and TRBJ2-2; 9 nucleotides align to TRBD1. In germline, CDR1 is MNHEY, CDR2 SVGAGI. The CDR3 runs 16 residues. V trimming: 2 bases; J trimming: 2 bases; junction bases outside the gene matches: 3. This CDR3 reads CASSYQGQGNTGELFF. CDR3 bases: TGTGCCAGCAGTTACCAGGGACAGGGAAACACCGGGGAGCTGTTTTTT.

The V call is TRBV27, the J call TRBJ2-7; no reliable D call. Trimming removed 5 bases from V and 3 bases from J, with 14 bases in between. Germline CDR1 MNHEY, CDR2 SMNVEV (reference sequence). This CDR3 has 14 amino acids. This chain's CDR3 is CASSQISNNYEQYF. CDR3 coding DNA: TGTGCCAGCAGTCAAATCAGTAATAACTACGAGCAGTACTTC.

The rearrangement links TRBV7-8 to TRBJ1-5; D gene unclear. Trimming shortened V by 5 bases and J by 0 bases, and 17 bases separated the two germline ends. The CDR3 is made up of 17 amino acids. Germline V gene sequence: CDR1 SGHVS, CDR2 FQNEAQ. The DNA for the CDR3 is TGTGCCAGCAGCCCTGAGGCTTATGGGTCTAGCAATCAGCCCCAGCATTTT. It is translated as CASSPEAYGSSNQPQHF. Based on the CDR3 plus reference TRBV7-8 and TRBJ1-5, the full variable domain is GAGVSQSPRYKVAKRGQDVALRCDPISGHVSLFWYQQALGQGPEFLTYFQNEAQLDKSGLPSDRFFAERPEGSVSTLKIQRTQQEDSAVYLCASSPEAYGSSNQPQHFGDGTRLSIL.